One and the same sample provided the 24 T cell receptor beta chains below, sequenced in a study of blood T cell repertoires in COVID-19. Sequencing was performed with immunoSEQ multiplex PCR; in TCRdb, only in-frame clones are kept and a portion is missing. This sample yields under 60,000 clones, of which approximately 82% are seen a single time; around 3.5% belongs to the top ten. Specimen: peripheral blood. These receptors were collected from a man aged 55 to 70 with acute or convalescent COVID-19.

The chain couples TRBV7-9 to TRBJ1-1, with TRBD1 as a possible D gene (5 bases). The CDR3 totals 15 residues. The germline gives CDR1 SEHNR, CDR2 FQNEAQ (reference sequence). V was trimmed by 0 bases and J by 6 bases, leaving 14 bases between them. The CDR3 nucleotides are TGTGCCAGCAGCTTAGCGGACACCACGGAACCTGAAGCTTTCTTT. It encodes CASSLADTTEPEAFF.

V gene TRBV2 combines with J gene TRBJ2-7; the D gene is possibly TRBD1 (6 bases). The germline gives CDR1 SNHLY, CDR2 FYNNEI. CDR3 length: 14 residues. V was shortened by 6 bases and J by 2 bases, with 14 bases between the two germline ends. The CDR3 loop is CASRARGAPYEQYF. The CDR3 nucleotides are TGTGCCAGCAGGGCCAGGGGAGCCCCCTACGAGCAGTACTTC.

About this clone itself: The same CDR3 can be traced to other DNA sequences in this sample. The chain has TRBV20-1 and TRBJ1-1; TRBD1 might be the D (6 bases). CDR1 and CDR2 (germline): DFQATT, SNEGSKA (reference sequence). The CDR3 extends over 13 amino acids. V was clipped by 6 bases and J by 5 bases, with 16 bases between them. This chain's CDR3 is CSASEQGWTEAFF. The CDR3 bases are TGCAGTGCGAGTGAACAGGGTTGGACTGAAGCTTTCTTT.

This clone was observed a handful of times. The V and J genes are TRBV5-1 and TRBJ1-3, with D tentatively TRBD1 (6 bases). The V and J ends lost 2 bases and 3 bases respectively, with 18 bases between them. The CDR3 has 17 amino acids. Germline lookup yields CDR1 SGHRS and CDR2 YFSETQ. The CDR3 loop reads CASSFVASTGFGNTIYF. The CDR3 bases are TGCGCCAGCAGCTTTGTTGCCAGCACAGGGTTTGGAAACACCATATATTTT.

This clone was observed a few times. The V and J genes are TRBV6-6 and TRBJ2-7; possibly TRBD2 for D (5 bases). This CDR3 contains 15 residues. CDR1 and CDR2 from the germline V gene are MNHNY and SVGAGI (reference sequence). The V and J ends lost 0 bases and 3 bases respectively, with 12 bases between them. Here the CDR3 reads CASSYSRPEGYEQYF. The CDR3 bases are TGTGCCAGCAGTTACTCTCGCCCAGAGGGCTACGAGCAGTACTTC.

This chain's CDR3 is CASSISRVSGNTIYF. CDR3 bases: TGTGCCAGTAGTATCTCCAGGGTATCAGGAAACACCATATATTTT. The chain combines TRBV19 with TRBJ1-3; the D gene is possibly TRBD1 (5 bases). CDR1 and CDR2 (germline): LNHDA, SQIVND (reference sequence). CDR3 length: 15 residues. The V end lost 3 bases, the J end lost 4 bases, and 13 bases lay between the germline ends.

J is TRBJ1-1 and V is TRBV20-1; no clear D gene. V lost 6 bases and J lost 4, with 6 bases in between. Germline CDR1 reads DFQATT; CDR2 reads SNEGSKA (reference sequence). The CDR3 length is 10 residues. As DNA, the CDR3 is TGCAGTGCCCTCCGCACTGAAGCTTTCTTT. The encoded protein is CSALRTEAFF.

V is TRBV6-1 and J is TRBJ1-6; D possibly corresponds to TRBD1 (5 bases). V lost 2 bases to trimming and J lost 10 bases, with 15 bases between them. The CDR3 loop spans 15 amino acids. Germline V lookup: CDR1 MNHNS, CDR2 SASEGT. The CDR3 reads CASSERRGSRSPLHF. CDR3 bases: TGTGCCAGCAGTGAACGGCGGGGCAGTCGCTCACCCCTCCACTTT.

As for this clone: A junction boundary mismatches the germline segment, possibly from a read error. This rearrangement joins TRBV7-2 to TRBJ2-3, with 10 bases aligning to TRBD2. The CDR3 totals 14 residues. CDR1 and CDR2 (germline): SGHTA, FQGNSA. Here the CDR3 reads CASSLAGATDTQYF. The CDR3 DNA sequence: TGTGCCAGCAGCCTAGCGGGGGCCACAGATACGCAGTATTTT.

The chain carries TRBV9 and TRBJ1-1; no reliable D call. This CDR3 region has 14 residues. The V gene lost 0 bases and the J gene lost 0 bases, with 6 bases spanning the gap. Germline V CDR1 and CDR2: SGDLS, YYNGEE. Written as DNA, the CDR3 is TGTGCCAGCAGCGTAGGAGGGATGAACACTGAAGCTTTCTTT. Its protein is CASSVGGMNTEAFF.

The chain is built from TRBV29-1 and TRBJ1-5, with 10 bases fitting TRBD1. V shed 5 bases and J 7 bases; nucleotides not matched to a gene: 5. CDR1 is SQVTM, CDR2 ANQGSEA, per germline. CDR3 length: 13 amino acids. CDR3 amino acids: CSVSRDRGQPQHF. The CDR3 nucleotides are TGCAGCGTTTCCAGGGACAGGGGCCAGCCCCAGCATTTT.

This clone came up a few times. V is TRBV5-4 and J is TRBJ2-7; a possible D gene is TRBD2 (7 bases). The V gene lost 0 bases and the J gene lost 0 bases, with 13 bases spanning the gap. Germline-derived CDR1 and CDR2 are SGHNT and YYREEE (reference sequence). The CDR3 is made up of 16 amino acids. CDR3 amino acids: CASSLEGGAASYEQYF. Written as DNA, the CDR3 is TGTGCCAGCAGCTTGGAGGGGGGGGCCGCCTCCTACGAGCAGTACTTC.

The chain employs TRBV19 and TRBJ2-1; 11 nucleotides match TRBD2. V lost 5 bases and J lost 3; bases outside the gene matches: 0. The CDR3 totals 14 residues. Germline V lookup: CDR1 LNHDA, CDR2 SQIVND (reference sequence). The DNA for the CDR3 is TGTGCCAGTAGTGGGACTAGCGGCTACAATGAGCAGTTCTTC. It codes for CASSGTSGYNEQFF.

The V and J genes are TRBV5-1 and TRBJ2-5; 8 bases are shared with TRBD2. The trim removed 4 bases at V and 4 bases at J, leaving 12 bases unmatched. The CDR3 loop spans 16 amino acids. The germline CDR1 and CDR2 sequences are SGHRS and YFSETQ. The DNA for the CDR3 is TGCGCCAGCAGCCACACGGACGGGGGGGCAGGAGAGACCCAGTACTTC. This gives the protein CASSHTDGGAGETQYF.

As DNA, the CDR3 is TGTGCCAGCAGCTTTGACAGGGTGGATGGCTACACCTTC. It codes for CASSFDRVDGYTF. The V and J genes are TRBV11-2 and TRBJ1-2, with 7 positions matching TRBD1. J gave up 6 bases and V 3 bases, and 4 bases lay outside the gene matches. The CDR3 contains 13 residues. Germline assignment: CDR1 SGHAT and CDR2 FQNNGV.

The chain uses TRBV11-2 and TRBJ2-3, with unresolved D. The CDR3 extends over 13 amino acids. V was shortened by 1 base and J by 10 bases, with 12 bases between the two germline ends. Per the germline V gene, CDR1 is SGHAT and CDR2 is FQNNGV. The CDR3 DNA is TGTGCCAGCAGCTTAGCCCCCCAGATGGCGCAGTATTTT. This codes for CASSLAPQMAQYF.

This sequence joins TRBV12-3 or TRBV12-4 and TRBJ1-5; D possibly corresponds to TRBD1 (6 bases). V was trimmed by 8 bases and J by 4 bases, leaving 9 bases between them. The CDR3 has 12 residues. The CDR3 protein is CASGTGNQPQHF. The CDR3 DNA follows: TGTGCCAGCGGAACAGGGAATCAGCCCCAGCATTTT.

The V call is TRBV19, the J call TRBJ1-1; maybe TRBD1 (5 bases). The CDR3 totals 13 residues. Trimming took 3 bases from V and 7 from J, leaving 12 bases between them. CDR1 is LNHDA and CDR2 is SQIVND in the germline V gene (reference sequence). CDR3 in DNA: TGTGCCAGTAGTATTTTGGGGGGGAATGAAGCTTTCTTT. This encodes CASSILGGNEAFF. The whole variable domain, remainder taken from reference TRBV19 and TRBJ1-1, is DGGITQSPKYLFRKEGQNVTLSCEQNLNHDAMYWYRQDPGQGLRLIYYSQIVNDFQKGDIAEGYSVSREKKESFPLTVTSAQKNPTAFYLCASSILGGNEAFFGQGTRLTVV.

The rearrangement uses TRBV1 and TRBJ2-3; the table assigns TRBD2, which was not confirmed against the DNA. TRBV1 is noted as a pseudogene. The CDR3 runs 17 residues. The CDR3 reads CTSSQGGTDLPRGTQYF. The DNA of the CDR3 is TGCACCAGCAGCCAAGGCGGGACTGACCTCCCACGAGGTACGCAGTATTTT.

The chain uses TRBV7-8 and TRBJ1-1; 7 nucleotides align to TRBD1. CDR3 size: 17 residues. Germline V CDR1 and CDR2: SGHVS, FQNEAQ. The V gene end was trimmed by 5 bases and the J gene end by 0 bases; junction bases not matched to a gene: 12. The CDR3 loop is CASSLSMGQLMNTEAFF. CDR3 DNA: TGTGCCAGCAGCCTTAGCATGGGACAGCTAATGAACACTGAAGCTTTCTTT.

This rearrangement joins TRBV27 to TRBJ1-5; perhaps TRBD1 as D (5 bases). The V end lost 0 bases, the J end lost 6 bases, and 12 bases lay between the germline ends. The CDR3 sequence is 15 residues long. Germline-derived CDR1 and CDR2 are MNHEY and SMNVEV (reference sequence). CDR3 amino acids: CASSLSAGLGQPQHF. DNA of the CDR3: TGTGCCAGCAGTTTATCCGCAGGGCTGGGTCAGCCCCAGCATTTT.

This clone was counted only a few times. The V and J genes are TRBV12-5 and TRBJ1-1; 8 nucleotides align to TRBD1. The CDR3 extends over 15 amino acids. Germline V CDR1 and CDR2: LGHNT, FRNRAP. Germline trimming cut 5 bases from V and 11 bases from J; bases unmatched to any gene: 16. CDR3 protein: CASGLGQAAAGAAFF. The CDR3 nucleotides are TGTGCTAGTGGTCTGGGACAGGCCGCAGCGGGGGCCGCTTTCTTT.

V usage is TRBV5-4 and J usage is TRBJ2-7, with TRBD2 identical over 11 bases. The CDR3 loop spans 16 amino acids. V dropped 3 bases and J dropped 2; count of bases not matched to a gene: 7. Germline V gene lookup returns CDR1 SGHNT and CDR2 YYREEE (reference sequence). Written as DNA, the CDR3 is TGTGCCAGCAGCTCGTGGACTAGCGGGCCGACCTACGAGCAGTACTTC. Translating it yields CASSSWTSGPTYEQYF.

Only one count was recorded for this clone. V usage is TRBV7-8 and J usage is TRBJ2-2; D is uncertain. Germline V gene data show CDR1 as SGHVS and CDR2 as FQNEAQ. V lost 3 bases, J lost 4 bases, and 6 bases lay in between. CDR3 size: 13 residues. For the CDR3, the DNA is TGTGCCAGCAGCTTTTCCCTCACCGGGGAGCTGTTTTTT. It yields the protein CASSFSLTGELFF.